A single sample gave rise to the 4 T cell receptor beta chains below, sequenced in a study of T cells in Graves' hyperthyroidism and ophthalmopathy. Amplification of TCR beta CDR3 regions was performed using RNA transcripts as template. The HTBI primer set was used in a first-round RT-PCR of the TCR CDR3. MiXCR, run by TCRdb on the multiplex PCR reads, gives a single entry per CDR3 protein. The profile covers approximately 640,000 distinct CDR3 sequences, with around 15% appearing a single time and around 4% taken by the ten largest. The source material was blood. Every receptor here comes from a woman aged 25 to 39 with Graves' hyperthyroidism.

Of note for this clonotype: Since a much larger clone is just one base distant, this may be a read error. This CDR3 fails to terminate in the conserved phenylalanine or tryptophan, so it likely reflects a read error. The CDR3 protein is CASSRSEMETQYL. CDR3 in DNA: TGTGCCAGCAGCCGTAGTGAGATGGAGACCCAGTACCTC. The chain employs TRBV7-2 and TRBJ2-5; D uncertain. Trimming pared 5 bases from V and 5 bases from J, leaving 12 bases between. The CDR3 runs to 13 residues. The germline V gene encodes CDR1 SGHTA and CDR2 FQGNSA.

This clonotype was counted at least ten times. The chain has TRBV3-1 and TRBJ2-1, with D possibly being TRBD2 (5 bases). The germline V gene has CDR1 LGHDT and CDR2 YNNKEL (reference sequence). The CDR3 is 12 residues long. V dropped 2 bases and J dropped 9 bases, with 8 bases sitting between them. The CDR3 DNA reads as TGTGCCAGCAGCCAACTCAGCGGTGAGCAGTTCTTC. This translates into CASSQLSGEQFF.

In the case of this clonotype: This may be a read error, as it is one base from a much larger clone. This chain links TRBV20-1 with TRBJ1-5; tentatively, D is TRBD1 (6 bases). This CDR3 is 14 amino acids long. Germline V gene sequence: CDR1 DFQATT, CDR2 SNEGSKA (reference sequence). Trimming left V 5 bases short and J 4 bases short, with 15 bases between. CDR3 DNA: TGCAGTGCTGGAGGGGGGACGGGAAATCAGCCCCAGCATTTT. Translated, it gives CSAGGGTGNQPQHF.

The chain links TRBV11-2 to TRBJ1-2, with D unclear. V was clipped by 5 bases and J by 0 bases, with 4 bases between them. Germline V lookup: CDR1 SGHAT, CDR2 FQNNGV. The CDR3 loop spans 12 amino acids. CDR3 nucleotide sequence: TGTGCCAGCAGCGCCCCTAACTATGGCTACACCTTC. This gives the protein CASSAPNYGYTF.